The 32 T cell receptor beta chains below come from one sample, sequenced in a study of cytomegalovirus exposure and HLA in healthy donors. The table came from immunoSEQ multiplex PCR; TCRdb's copy has only in-frame clones and leaves some out. This table has about 280,000 clones, around nine tenths appearing once. Specimen: PBMCs. The receptors stem from a young woman in good health and CMV-seronegative.

This sequence joins TRBV6-5 and TRBJ2-3; 8 bases line up with TRBD1. With V trimmed by 2 bases and J by 5 bases, 6 bases remained unmatched. Germline V CDR1 and CDR2: MNHEY, SVGAGI. CDR3 size: 15 residues. The CDR3 DNA sequence: TGTGCCAGCAGTTACCAGGGGGCTCGGTTAGATACGCAGTATTTT. It translates to CASSYQGARLDTQYF.

This clone was observed once. The chain carries TRBV29-1 and TRBJ2-7; 10 positions match TRBD2. Per the germline V gene, CDR1 is SQVTM and CDR2 is ANQGSEA. V trimming: 7 bases; J trimming: 3 bases; junction bases outside the gene matches: 6. The CDR3 consists of 13 residues. This chain's CDR3 is CSAQTSGYYEQYF. The CDR3 DNA reads TGCAGCGCACAGACTAGCGGGTACTACGAGCAGTACTTC.

The chain employs TRBV5-6 and TRBJ2-1; 7 positions agree with TRBD2. Germline trimming cut 4 bases from V and 6 bases from J; bases unmatched to any gene: 10. This CDR3 spans 15 amino acids. Germline CDR1 and CDR2: SGHDT and YYEEEE. The CDR3 protein is CASSASTSVANEQFF. The CDR3 DNA follows: TGTGCCAGCAGCGCGTCCACTAGCGTGGCCAATGAGCAGTTCTTC.

The CDR3 region has the DNA TGTGCCAGCAGCACAGGATCCGGGACAGACCACAATCAGCCCCAGCATTTT. Translating gives CASSTGSGTDHNQPQHF. The chain is built from TRBV5-6 and TRBJ1-5, with 7 bases matching TRBD1. This CDR3 is 17 amino acids long. Losses at the gene ends were 4 bases for V and 3 bases for J; bases not matched to a gene: 13. The V gene's germline CDR1 is SGHDT and CDR2 YYEEEE.

The genes are TRBV5-6 and TRBJ1-2; TRBD1 matches 9 bases. The CDR3 runs 16 residues. CDR1 and CDR2 (germline): SGHDT, YYEEEE. With 0 bases clipped from V and 5 bases from J, the junction kept 8 bases outside the gene matches. DNA of the CDR3: TGTGCCAGCAGCTTGGAAGGGACAGGGTTAGGGTATGGCTACACCTTC. Translation gives CASSLEGTGLGYGYTF.

V usage is TRBV2 and J usage is TRBJ1-2, with TRBD1 as a possible D gene (5 bases). V lost 2 bases to trimming and J lost 3 bases, with 10 bases between them. The CDR3 contains 14 residues. Germline values: CDR1 SNHLY, CDR2 FYNNEI. The CDR3 bases are TGTGCCAGCAGTGAAAGGGGCCGGGACTATGGCTACACCTTC. It codes for CASSERGRDYGYTF.

This clone has just one count. The V and J genes are TRBV15 and TRBJ1-1, with a weak D call TRBD1 (6 bases). This CDR3 is 14 amino acids long. From germline, CDR1 is LNHNV and CDR2 YYDKDF (reference sequence). V was shortened by 5 bases and J by 4 bases, with 14 bases between the two germline ends. CDR3 in DNA: TGTGCCACCAGCCCGAGGGGGGGCGGCACTGAAGCTTTCTTT. Protein: CATSPRGGGTEAFF.

The CDR3 sequence is CASSLAPRLANKAGNEQFF. The DNA for the CDR3 is TGTGCCAGCAGCTTAGCCCCCCGACTAGCGAACAAGGCGGGGAATGAGCAGTTCTTC. The rearrangement links TRBV13 to TRBJ2-1; TRBD2 agrees at 8 bases. This CDR3 is built from 19 residues. Germline trimming cut 1 base from V and 7 bases from J; bases unmatched to any gene: 18. Germline CDR1 is PRHDT and CDR2 is FYEKMQ (reference sequence).

The genes are TRBV9 and TRBJ2-1; D not certain. V was cut by 3 bases and J by 4 bases, with 14 bases left in between. The germline CDR1 and CDR2 sequences are SGDLS and YYNGEE. The CDR3 consists of 15 residues. The CDR3 DNA follows: TGTGCCAGCAGCGGGTTTGGAGAGTCGTACAATGAGCAGTTCTTC. Translated: CASSGFGESYNEQFF.

The J gene is TRBJ2-5, the V gene TRBV30; 7 nucleotides match TRBD2. Trimming at V came to 1 base and at J to 6 bases, leaving 2 bases not matched to a gene. The CDR3 extends over 12 amino acids. CDR1 GTSNPN and CDR2 SVGIG come from the germline V gene (reference sequence). The CDR3 sequence is CAWSGSGQTQYF. The CDR3 DNA reads TGTGCCTGGAGTGGTAGCGGGCAGACCCAGTACTTC.

V and J are TRBV7-8 and TRBJ2-3, with 9 positions matching TRBD2. The CDR3 has 16 amino acids. Germline CDR1 and CDR2: SGHVS and FQNEAQ. J was trimmed by 4 bases and V by 2 bases; bases with no gene match: 7. CDR3 in DNA: TGTGCCAGCAGCTTATATGGCGGGAGGGCCGCAGATACGCAGTATTTT. Protein sequence: CASSLYGGRAADTQYF.

The genes are TRBV27 and TRBJ2-1; 7 nucleotides agree with TRBD1. This CDR3 spans 20 amino acids. Germline lookup yields CDR1 MNHEY and CDR2 SMNVEV (reference sequence). Trimming cost V 9 bases and J 1 base; bases outside gene matches: 24. CDR3 amino acids: CARNDPGQQIVRGSYNEQFF. The CDR3 DNA reads as TGTGCCAGAAATGATCCGGGACAGCAAATTGTAAGGGGTTCCTACAATGAGCAGTTCTTC.

The V and J genes are TRBV29-1 and TRBJ2-7; D perhaps matches TRBD2 (5 bases). The germline V and J ends were trimmed by 3 bases and 5 bases, with 14 bases remaining between them. The length of the CDR3 is 13 residues. The V gene's germline CDR1 is SQVTM and CDR2 ANQGSEA. The CDR3 DNA follows: TGCAGCGTTGACCCCGGGAAGGGAGACGAGCAGTACTTC. The encoded protein is CSVDPGKGDEQYF.

Here the CDR3 reads CASSHLTGVPATNEKLFF. The CDR3 DNA is TGTGCCAGCAGTCACCTGACAGGGGTCCCGGCGACTAATGAAAAACTGTTTTTT. The genes are TRBV27 and TRBJ1-4, with 8 bases identical to TRBD1. The CDR3 is made up of 18 amino acids. V gave up 5 bases and J gave up 2 bases; unmatched junction bases: 13. Germline V gives CDR1 MNHEY, CDR2 SMNVEV (reference sequence).

This sequence joins TRBV6-5 and TRBJ2-3; 7 bases agree with TRBD2. The CDR3 consists of 16 residues. The germline CDR1 and CDR2 sequences are MNHEY and SVGAGI. The junction had 7 bases not matched to a gene; V was cut back by 2 bases and J by 2 bases. CDR3 amino acids: CASSYGSGGHTDTQYF. The CDR3, as DNA: TGTGCCAGCAGTTACGGGTCGGGAGGTCACACAGATACGCAGTATTTT.

This clone appeared a single time. The chain joins TRBV4-3 to TRBJ2-3; 7 bases line up with TRBD1. Germline lookup yields CDR1 LGHNA and CDR2 YSLEER. The CDR3 is made up of 14 amino acids. V shed 11 bases, J shed 5 bases, and the junction held 13 bases outside the gene matches. DNA of the CDR3: TGCGCCGGAGATTCCAGGGACAGACGAGATACGCAGTATTTT. Translation gives CAGDSRDRRDTQYF.

This chain connects TRBV11-2 to TRBJ1-2; TRBD1 matches at 7 bases. Per germline, CDR1 SGHAT and CDR2 FQNNGV. CDR3 length equals 18 residues. The V gene end was trimmed by 7 bases and the J gene end by 0 bases; junction bases not matched to a gene: 17. CDR3 sequence reads: CASTTSRGRGLANYGYTF. Here the CDR3 DNA reads TGTGCCAGCACCACGAGTAGGGGAAGGGGGCTAGCTAACTATGGCTACACCTTC.

The chain recombines TRBV7-8 with TRBJ2-5; 7 bases agree with TRBD2. CDR3 length: 12 residues. Losses at the gene ends were 5 bases for V and 5 bases for J; bases not matched to a gene: 2. Per the germline V gene, CDR1 is SGHVS and CDR2 is FQNEAQ. DNA of the CDR3: TGTGCCAGCAGCGTCGGGAGGGAGACCCAGTACTTC. It translates to CASSVGRETQYF.

Comments on this clone: This sample also contains other DNA sequences that code for the same CDR3. In DNA form, the CDR3 reads TGTGCCAGCAGTTTAGGGGCTTTGAACACTGAAGCTTTCTTT. This translates into CASSLGALNTEAFF. This rearrangement joins TRBV27 to TRBJ1-1; TRBD1 is a possible D gene (5 bases). This CDR3 spans 14 amino acids. From germline, CDR1 is MNHEY and CDR2 SMNVEV (reference sequence). The V gene lost 2 bases and the J gene lost 0 bases, with 7 bases spanning the gap.

This clone was counted between two and nine times. This sequence joins TRBV29-1 and TRBJ1-2, with 7 positions matching TRBD1. Germline lookup yields CDR1 SQVTM and CDR2 ANQGSEA. CDR3 length: 14 residues. Trimming removed 6 bases from V and 5 bases from J; junction bases left unmatched: 12. The CDR3 sequence: CSVTPDRDAYGYTF. The DNA of the CDR3 is TGCAGCGTCACCCCCGACAGGGATGCATATGGCTACACCTTC. Together with reference TRBV29-1 and TRBJ1-2, the CDR3 gives the full variable domain: SAVISQKPSRDICQRGTSLTIQCQVDSQVTMMFWYRQQPGQSLTLIATANQGSEATYESGFVIDKFPISRPNLTFSTLTVSNMSPEDSSIYLCSVTPDRDAYGYTFGSGTRLTVV.

The gene calls are TRBV9 and TRBJ2-7; the match to TRBD1 covers 7 bases. The germline V gene has CDR1 SGDLS and CDR2 YYNGEE. Trimming took 0 bases from V and 6 from J; bases not matched to a gene: 9. The CDR3 length is 15 residues. CDR3 DNA sequence: TGTGCCAGCAGCGTAGCGGGGAAGGCAGGGGGCGAGCAGTACTTC. Its translation: CASSVAGKAGGEQYF.

Concerning this clone: Likely a read error: the CDR3 ends without its conserved phenylalanine or tryptophan. The chain couples TRBV30 to TRBJ1-2; D is unclear. Germline V lookup: CDR1 GTSNPN, CDR2 SVGIG (reference sequence). The length of the CDR3 is 13 residues. V gave up 1 base and J gave up 2 bases, with 8 bases separating them. The CDR3 region is CAWSERRNYGYTL. CDR3 in DNA: TGTGCCTGGAGTGAAAGGAGAAACTATGGCTACACCCTC.

The CDR3 spells CASSEGTLYGYTF. CDR3 in DNA: TGTGCCAGCAGTGAAGGCACTCTCTATGGCTACACCTTC. The rearrangement links TRBV6-1 to TRBJ1-2; no definite D call. The germline CDR1 and CDR2 sequences are MNHNS and SASEGT. This CDR3 is 13 amino acids long. Trimming removed 1 base at V and 4 bases at J, with 7 bases between.

V gene TRBV18 combines with J gene TRBJ2-5; possibly TRBD1 for D (5 bases). CDR3 length: 14 amino acids. Germline CDR1 KGHSH, CDR2 LQKENI. Trimming shortened V by 3 bases and J by 5 bases, and 13 bases separated the two germline ends. The CDR3 protein is CASSPTVGLETQYF. The CDR3, as DNA: TGTGCCAGCTCACCCACCGTGGGGCTGGAGACCCAGTACTTC.

The rearrangement uses TRBV2 and TRBJ1-6, with TRBD1 as a possible D gene (5 bases). CDR1 SNHLY and CDR2 FYNNEI come from the germline V gene. Between the trimmed V and J ends, which lost 2 bases and 1 base, there was a span of 12 bases. This CDR3 contains 17 residues. The CDR3 region has the DNA TGTGCCAGCAGTGAATTGGGGGGTAGGTCCTATAATTCACCCCTCCACTTT. Translation: CASSELGGRSYNSPLHF. The full variable domain, completed using reference TRBV2 and TRBJ1-6, is EPEVTQTPSHQVTQMGQEVILRCVPISNHLYFYWYRQILGQKVEFLVSFYNNEISEKSEIFDDQFSVERPDGSNFTLKIRSTKLEDSAMYFCASSELGGRSYNSPLHFGNGTRLTVT.

V usage is TRBV19 and J usage is TRBJ2-7; D possibly corresponds to TRBD2 (5 bases). Germline CDR1 LNHDA, CDR2 SQIVND (reference sequence). Deletions cut 3 bases from V and 3 bases from J, with 15 bases between. CDR3 length: 15 residues. CDR3 sequence reads: CASSITGNKVYEQYF. For the CDR3, the DNA is TGTGCCAGTAGTATCACGGGGAATAAGGTCTACGAGCAGTACTTC.

J is TRBJ1-1 and V is TRBV5-1; 7 bases fit TRBD1. Germline lookup yields CDR1 SGHRS and CDR2 YFSETQ. Unmatched junction bases numbered 12, after V lost 4 bases and J lost 0 bases. The CDR3 has 17 amino acids. CDR3 coding DNA: TGCGCCAGCAGCGTAATACGGTCGGGACAGCTGAACACTGAAGCTTTCTTT. This gives the protein CASSVIRSGQLNTEAFF.

The chain employs TRBV13 and TRBJ1-4; D is unresolved. CDR3 size: 17 residues. The ends were cut back, 2 bases at V and 0 bases at J, with 13 bases in the middle. Germline CDR1 is PRHDT and CDR2 is FYEKMQ (reference sequence). The chain's CDR3 is CASSLCGRYTTNEKLFF. CDR3 nucleotides: TGTGCCAGCAGCTTATGCGGCAGATACACAACTAATGAAAAACTGTTTTTT.

The V call is TRBV28, the J call TRBJ2-1; D perhaps matches TRBD1 (5 bases). The length of the CDR3 is 14 residues. Trimming took 2 bases from V and 6 from J, leaving 11 bases between them. The germline CDR1 and CDR2 sequences are MDHEN and SYDVKM. CDR3: CASSLVSGANEQFF. The CDR3 nucleotides read TGTGCCAGCAGTTTAGTATCTGGGGCCAATGAGCAGTTCTTC. Together with reference TRBV28 and TRBJ2-1, the CDR3 gives the full variable domain: DVKVTQSSRYLVKRTGEKVFLECVQDMDHENMFWYRQDPGLGLRLIYFSYDVKMKEKGDIPEGYSVSREKKERFSLILESASTNQTSMYLCASSLVSGANEQFFGPGTRLTVL.

This chain joins TRBV6-1 and TRBJ1-1; weak D call: TRBD1 (6 bases). CDR3 size: 15 residues. V shed 2 bases and J shed 0 bases, with 10 bases lying between them. The germline V gene has CDR1 MNHNS and CDR2 SASEGT. Here the CDR3 reads CASSEFGQMNTEAFF. The DNA for the CDR3 is TGTGCCAGCAGTGAATTCGGACAGATGAACACTGAAGCTTTCTTT.

V usage is TRBV10-3 and J usage is TRBJ1-2, with D perhaps TRBD1 (6 bases). CDR1 and CDR2 from the germline V gene are ENHRY and SYGVKD. The CDR3 has 15 residues. Trimming shortened V by 5 bases and J by 5 bases, and 18 bases separated the two germline ends. CDR3 amino acids: CAISISADREYGYTF. The CDR3 coding sequence is TGTGCCATCAGTATATCAGCGGACAGAGAATATGGCTACACCTTC.

This sequence joins TRBV5-1 and TRBJ2-6; D is unresolved. The CDR3 has 15 amino acids. Germline-derived CDR1 and CDR2 are SGHRS and YFSETQ. V was cut by 3 bases and J by 0 bases, with 7 bases left in between. CDR3 bases: TGCGCCAGCAGCTGGAGAGTCTCTGGGGCCAACGTCCTGACTTTC. It encodes CASSWRVSGANVLTF.